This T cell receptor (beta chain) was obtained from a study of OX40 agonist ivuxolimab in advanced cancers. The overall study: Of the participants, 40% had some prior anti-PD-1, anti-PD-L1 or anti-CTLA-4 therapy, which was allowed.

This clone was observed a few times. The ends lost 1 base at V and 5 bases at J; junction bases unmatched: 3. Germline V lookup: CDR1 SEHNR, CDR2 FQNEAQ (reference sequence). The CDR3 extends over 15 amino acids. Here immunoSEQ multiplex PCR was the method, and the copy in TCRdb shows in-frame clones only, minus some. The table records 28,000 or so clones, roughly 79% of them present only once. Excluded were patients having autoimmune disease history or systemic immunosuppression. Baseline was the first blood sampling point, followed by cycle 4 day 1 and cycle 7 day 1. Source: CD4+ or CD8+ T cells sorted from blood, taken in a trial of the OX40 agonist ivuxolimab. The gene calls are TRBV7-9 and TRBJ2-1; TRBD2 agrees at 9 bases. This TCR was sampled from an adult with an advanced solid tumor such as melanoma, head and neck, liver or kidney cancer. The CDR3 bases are TGTGCCAGCAGCTTAGAGGAGCGGGGGGACAATGAGCAGTTCTTC. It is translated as CASSLEERGDNEQFF.